These 19 T cell receptor beta chains originate from one sample sequenced in a study of blood T cell repertoires in COVID-19. Some clones are missing from TCRdb's copy, which holds only in-frame ones; the method was immunoSEQ multiplex PCR. The sample has some 230,000 clones, about 80% seen once. Sequenced input: PBMCs or T cells enriched from blood (not recorded which). Every receptor here comes from a man aged 35-49 years who had recovered from COVID-19.

The chain couples TRBV10-1 to TRBJ1-5; tentative D call: TRBD1 (6 bases). The V and J ends lost 9 bases and 0 bases respectively, with 21 bases between them. CDR1 and CDR2 (germline): WNHNN, SYGVQD (reference sequence). The CDR3 consists of 17 residues. The CDR3 protein is CARDSGVRFYSNQPQHF. Written as DNA, the CDR3 is TGCGCCAGGGACTCAGGGGTTCGCTTTTATAGCAATCAGCCCCAGCATTTT.

This chain joins TRBV9 and TRBJ2-1; D remains ambiguous. V was trimmed by 4 bases and J by 4 bases, leaving 12 bases between them. Germline CDR1 is SGDLS and CDR2 is YYNGEE. This CDR3 has 14 amino acids. The CDR3 DNA sequence: TGTGCCAGCAGCACCCGCTTAGAGTACAATGAGCAGTTCTTC. Residues: CASSTRLEYNEQFF.

This clone appeared a single time. V and J are TRBV6-2 or TRBV6-3 and TRBJ2-5, with D possibly being TRBD1 (8 bases). Between the trimmed V and J ends, which lost 2 bases and 10 bases, there was a span of 14 bases. Germline V lookup: CDR1 MNHEY, CDR2 SVGEGT. The CDR3 contains 13 residues. CDR3 sequence reads: CASSYGQGGSQYF. The DNA for the CDR3 is TGTGCCAGCAGTTACGGACAGGGAGGGAGCCAGTACTTC.

This chain joins TRBV7-8 and TRBJ2-1, with D perhaps matching TRBD2 (5 bases). Germline CDR1 SGHVS, CDR2 FQNEAQ. The V and J ends lost 5 bases and 7 bases respectively, with 18 bases between them. This CDR3 is 15 amino acids long. The chain's CDR3 is CASSPSPGGDNEQFF. CDR3 nucleotides: TGTGCCAGCAGCCCTTCCCCTGGAGGAGATAATGAGCAGTTCTTC.

The chain uses TRBV9 and TRBJ2-1, with D maybe TRBD2 (6 bases). CDR3 length: 13 residues. Trimming shortened V by 2 bases and J by 5 bases, and 8 bases separated the two germline ends. Germline V gives CDR1 SGDLS, CDR2 YYNGEE. The CDR3 DNA reads TGTGCCAGCAGCGTGGGGGGTAACAATGAGCAGTTCTTC. Its translation: CASSVGGNNEQFF.

The chain is built from TRBV3-1 (or the pseudogene TRBV3-2) and TRBJ1-3; TRBD1 is a possible D gene (5 bases). V lost 7 bases and J lost 0, with 7 bases in between. The CDR3 covers 13 residues. Germline V gives CDR1 LGHDT, CDR2 YNNKEL (reference sequence). CDR3 coding DNA: TGTGCCAGCAAGGGGATCTCTGGAAACACCATATATTTT. Translation gives CASKGISGNTIYF.

The chain has TRBV7-2 and TRBJ2-1; possible D gene TRBD1, 6 bases. CDR3 length equals 14 residues. The ends were cut back, 3 bases at V and 3 bases at J, with 9 bases in the middle. Looked up from germline, CDR1 is SGHTA and CDR2 is FQGNSA. The CDR3 bases are TGTGCCAGCAGCTTGTCAGGGGACTACAATGAGCAGTTCTTC. Its protein product is CASSLSGDYNEQFF. The whole variable domain, remainder taken from reference TRBV7-2 and TRBJ2-1, is GAGVSQSPSNKVTEKGKDVELRCDPISGHTALYWYRQSLGQGLEFLIYFQGNSAPDKSGLPSDRFSAERTGGSVSTLTIQRTQQEDSAVYLCASSLSGDYNEQFFGPGTRLTVL.

This clone has a single count. The chain is built from TRBV5-1 and TRBJ1-6, with TRBD1 matching over 8 bases. Germline-derived CDR1 and CDR2 are SGHRS and YFSETQ. CDR3 length equals 15 residues. The V segment lost 4 bases and the J segment 10 bases; nucleotides outside the gene matches: 10. As DNA, the CDR3 is TGCGCCAGCAGCGAGAGGACAGGGATTGGGTCACCCCTCCACTTT. Its translation is CASSERTGIGSPLHF.

V gene TRBV10-2 combines with J gene TRBJ1-1, with D unresolved. Per the germline V gene, CDR1 is WSHSY and CDR2 is SAAADI. The ends were cut back, 0 bases at V and 6 bases at J, with 8 bases in the middle. The length of the CDR3 is 13 residues. The CDR3 region is CASSESIRAEAFF. The CDR3 region has the DNA TGCGCCAGCAGTGAGTCGATCCGGGCTGAAGCTTTCTTT.

The chain carries TRBV28 and TRBJ1-2; unclear D gene. Germline assignment: CDR1 MDHEN and CDR2 SYDVKM. The CDR3 totals 12 residues. Trimming removed 5 bases from V and 8 bases from J, with 12 bases in between. CDR3 loop: CASSPPGMGYTF. CDR3 nucleotide sequence: TGTGCCAGCAGTCCCCCAGGAATGGGCTACACCTTC.

The chain has TRBV23-1 and TRBJ1-1, with 7 bases that match TRBD1. TRBV23-1 is reported as an ORF; its role is uncertain. After removal of 4 bases from V and 1 base from J, the junction contained 9 bases not matched to a gene. The CDR3 consists of 16 residues. The CDR3 bases are TGCGCCAGCAGTCCGACGTCCAGGGGGACGAACACTGAAGCTTTCTTT. Protein product: CASSPTSRGTNTEAFF.

The chain uses TRBV7-2 and TRBJ2-5; no reliable D call. The germline V and J ends were trimmed by 1 base and 5 bases, with 17 bases remaining between them. CDR1 is SGHTA and CDR2 is FQGNSA in the germline V gene. This CDR3 is built from 16 residues. The CDR3 DNA follows: TGTGCCAGCAGCTTAGGCGTCCAGGTCAACTTGGAGACCCAGTACTTC. The encoded protein is CASSLGVQVNLETQYF. Based on the CDR3 plus reference TRBV7-2 and TRBJ2-5, the full variable domain is GAGVSQSPSNKVTEKGKDVELRCDPISGHTALYWYRQSLGQGLEFLIYFQGNSAPDKSGLPSDRFSAERTGGSVSTLTIQRTQQEDSAVYLCASSLGVQVNLETQYFGPGTRLLVL.

This chain uses TRBV19 with TRBJ1-2; no reliable D call. CDR1 is LNHDA, CDR2 SQIVND, per germline (reference sequence). Trimming left V 3 bases short and J 7 bases short, with 9 bases between. The CDR3 contains 12 residues. The DNA of the CDR3 is TGTGCCAGTAGTATCTGGCAATCTGGCTACACCTTC. Its translation: CASSIWQSGYTF.

This chain links TRBV3-1 (or the pseudogene TRBV3-2) with TRBJ2-1; D might be TRBD1 (5 bases). This CDR3 has 15 residues. The germline gives CDR1 LGHDT, CDR2 YNNKEL (reference sequence). Between the trimmed V and J ends, which lost 6 bases and 8 bases, there was a span of 20 bases. The CDR3 reads CASRHLTSNRYEQFF. Here the CDR3 DNA reads TGTGCCAGCAGACACCTTACAAGTAACAGGTATGAGCAGTTCTTC.

The rearrangement uses TRBV10-3 and TRBJ2-3; D unclear. This CDR3 has 14 residues. Germline CDR1 reads ENHRY; CDR2 reads SYGVKD. V was trimmed by 6 bases and J by 1 base, leaving 11 bases between them. The chain's CDR3 is CAISPRSGTDTQYF. For the CDR3, the DNA is TGTGCCATCAGCCCTAGGTCAGGCACAGATACGCAGTATTTT.

The chain couples TRBV9 to TRBJ1-6; D unresolved. Trimming took off 5 bases at V and 7 bases at J, with 10 bases between the two ends. Germline V gives CDR1 SGDLS, CDR2 YYNGEE. The CDR3 loop spans 13 amino acids. CDR3 amino acids: CASSDHSNSPLHF. Here the CDR3 DNA reads TGTGCCAGCAGTGATCACTCCAATTCACCCCTCCACTTT.

The chain links TRBV28 to TRBJ2-7; 9 positions match TRBD1. The CDR3 contains 14 residues. Trimming at V came to 8 bases and at J to 1 base, leaving 6 bases not matched to a gene. Germline loops: CDR1 MDHEN, CDR2 SYDVKM. The CDR3 DNA reads TGTGCCAGCGGCTACGGGACAGGGTCCTACGAGCAGTACTTC. This translates into CASGYGTGSYEQYF.

The table lists this clone with a few counts. This rearrangement joins TRBV9 to TRBJ1-1; 7 bases match TRBD1. In germline, CDR1 is SGDLS, CDR2 YYNGEE. CDR3 length equals 14 residues. V dropped 5 bases and J dropped 1; count of bases not matched to a gene: 5. The DNA of the CDR3 is TGTGCCAGCAGTCGACAGGGTACGAACACTGAAGCTTTCTTT. Translation: CASSRQGTNTEAFF.

The J gene is TRBJ1-4, the V gene TRBV28, with D tentatively TRBD1 (5 bases). The CDR3 is 14 residues long. Trimming took 10 bases from V and 0 from J, leaving 12 bases between them. Germline V gene lookup returns CDR1 MDHEN and CDR2 SYDVKM. DNA for the CDR3: TGTGCCACAGTGGCGGGGGCAACTAATGAAAAACTGTTTTTT. Translating it yields CATVAGATNEKLFF.